This T cell receptor (beta chain) originates from a study of blood T cell repertoires in COVID-19. Study-level information: The United States, Italy and Spain were the sources of the acute and convalescent COVID-19 samples. In each case, the material was cDNA or gDNA derived from T cells, B-cell-depleted T cells, or PBMCs.

Original processing notes: Reference gene primer amplification gave estimated nucleated cell counts. Measured with immunoSEQ multiplex PCR; TCRdb has only the in-frame clones, and not every one. Clone size and V and J calls were adopted from that table, with D and trimming inferred from the DNA. The sample records around 370,000 clones, 88% being singletons. Seattle participants joined during active infection and were tracked over time. V gave up 0 bases and J gave up 11 bases, with 13 bases separating them. The CDR3 totals 13 residues. Germline V gene data show CDR1 as MNHEY and CDR2 as SVGAGI. Sequencing input: peripheral blood. This chain connects TRBV6-5 to TRBJ1-1, with a tentative D call TRBD1 (5 bases). This clonotype was sampled from a woman in her seventies with COVID-19, enrolled during active disease. CDR3 in amino acids: CASSYSWGHGAFF. CDR3 nucleotide sequence: TGTGCCAGCAGTTACTCCTGGGGCCATGGGGCTTTCTTT.